This entry features one T cell receptor (beta chain) sequence. This specimen comes from a study of blood T cell repertoires in COVID-19. Across the whole study: Acute and convalescent COVID-19 samples came from the United States, Italy and Spain. The analysed material was cDNA or gDNA that came from T cells, B-cell-depleted T cells, or PBMCs.

Per the original methods: Amplification with reference gene primers provided the estimates of nucleated cell counts. TCRdb's copy holds only in-frame clones and misses some; the assay was immunoSEQ multiplex PCR. V and J calls and clone size are those listed in that table; D and trimming were worked out from the DNA. This sample has hundreds of thousands of clones, with around 86% found just once. Germline V lookup: CDR1 SGHTA, CDR2 FQGNSA. V gave up 6 bases and J gave up 10 bases, with 13 bases separating them. CDR3 length: 13 amino acids. The chain links TRBV7-2 to TRBJ1-6; D may be TRBD1 (6 bases). The material sequenced was peripheral blood. This clonotype originated in a woman aged 60-75 years with active or convalescent COVID-19. In DNA form, the CDR3 reads TGTGCCAGCAGTAAACAGGGTAGATCACCCCTCCACTTT. Protein: CASSKQGRSPLHF.